The present entry profiles one T cell receptor (beta chain) with its context. Its antigen remains unidentified. Base qualities are not at hand, and no much larger clone is one base apart. The sample originates from a study of shared clonotypes between healthy human individuals (dated by TCRdb to about 2020). At the level of the whole study: The cohort comprised two women and a few men aged 18 to 49 years. For each donor, three plates each were used for CD4 naive and CD4 memory, two plates were used for CD8 naive, and one plate was used for CD8 memory. To estimate repertoire size and how much clonotype sharing occurs between individuals, the study deeply sequenced the blood TCR repertoires of several healthy adults. Different laboratories and diverse techniques were used to prepare libraries and sequence TCR repertoires, to increase sequencing depth and limit assay-specific biases. Between about 0.9 and 10 billion PBMCs per donor were obtained by leukapheresis.

The donors were healthy, HIV-negative adults with no recently reported acute infections or vaccinations. Only Caucasian adults living in Nashville, Tennessee, USA were represented among the donors. Magnetic negative selection was used to enrich CD4+ T cells, after which naive cells were positively selected on CD45RA and the negative fraction became the memory subset. After blood collection by leukapheresis, PBMCs were isolated using Ficoll-Histopaque density gradient centrifugation and then cryopreserved in the vapor phase of liquid nitrogen. Purity and quantity of every magnetically sorted T cell population were checked by analytical flow cytometry. From each sorted fraction, genomic DNA was isolated and quantified by UV absorbance on a Nanodrop 2000c. TCR CDR3 regions were amplified from genomic DNA by multiplex PCR using the deep immunoSEQ assay. Extracted genomic DNA from each cell subset was spread evenly across all wells of several immunoSEQ 96-well plates, with each plate serving as a replicate. For sorted subsets, each replicate PCR was loaded with about 0.2 ug genomic DNA, equivalent to 32,000 or so T cell genomes. The purified libraries were quantified using a Qubit 3.0 fluorometer, sized with a Bioanalyzer 2100, and then quantified again using the KAPA Library Quantification kit. A separate single-read 150-cycle Illumina NextSeq 550 flow cell was used to sequence each immunoSEQ 96-well plate. The authors processed their data as follows. The immunoSEQ output contained only junctional sequences without quality scores, so filtering could not match that applied to full-length reads. To assign V/J genes and CDR3, sequences were annotated using PyIR, a Python wrapper for IgBLAST v1.9, with IMGT germline references. Reads with weak V/J assignments (E-value above 1e-6), missing CDR3, stop codons, out-of-frame junctions, or ambiguous translated residues were removed. V3J clonotypes were defined by identical inferred V gene, J gene, and CDR3 amino acid sequence. Percentage overlap between repertoires was computed as shared unique clonotypes divided by the size of the smaller repertoire. Richness of each repertoire was evaluated using RTK rarefaction, the Chao1 estimator, and Recon v2.1 estimates of unobserved clonotypes. Generation probabilities were computed with OLGA for all TCRbeta clonotypes obtained by the gDNA method from several donors. Entries here come from immuneACCESS through TCRdb and include only in-frame sequences with V and J called. Some clones fail to appear in such tables; in the studies checked, an unresolved V gene covers under half of the shortfall, and the cause of the remainder is unknown. V, J and clone size were drawn from that table, and D and trimming were deduced from the DNA. The sample records 2,500,000 or so clones, about 90% of which are singletons. Around 0.4% of the sample belongs to the ten largest clones.

CDR1 and CDR2 are drawn from the germline V gene: KGHSH, LQKENI. Inclusive of the bounding cysteine and phenylalanine, the CDR3 is 15 residues long. Only the CDR3 DNA stays, 45 bases, in frame from base 1. V is clipped by 2 bases and J by 3 bases, and the sequence between their germline boundaries is 11 bases long. Results and caveats for the whole study, not just this receptor: Based on pairwise subsampling, the degree of clonotype sharing among donors was expected to be affected by sequencing depth. Estimated clonotype richness was generally larger for naive than for memory subsets. Across a few donors, approximately 5% of naive CD4, approximately 3.6% of naive CD8, 2.3% of memory CD4, and 0.4% to 0.45% of memory CD8 clonotypes were shared. Higher generation probabilities were observed for clonotypes shared by all four sorted-subset donors than for non-shared clonotypes. Because the study included a small number of donors, the genetic and exposure-history diversity represented was limited. Sampling was limited to blood, and TCR repertoires in tissue likely differ from TCR repertoires in blood. Incomplete sequencing was indicated by rarefaction of sorted-subset datasets, despite the large sequencing depth.

The sequence was obtained from a man aged 18 to 35 in good health. Some clones in this sample may be carry-over from other donors' samples. The chain uses TRBV18 and TRBJ1-3; the D gene assignment is ambiguous. Sequencing used naive CD4+ T cells from PBMCs. In the paper's terms, the cell subset or site label means: CD45RA+ positively selected. The CDR3 in this case is CASSPAAGVGNTIYF. The base sequence is TGTGCCAGCTCACCAGCGGCCGGTGTTGGAAACACCATATATTTT.